This T cell receptor (beta chain) was recovered during a study of CD8+ T cells in alopecia areata. Sequencing used cDNA as its template, made by extracting RNA and reverse transcribing it. Some clones are missing from TCRdb's copy, which holds only in-frame ones; the method was immunoSEQ multiplex PCR. This table holds approximately 90,000 clones, just over 70% found once. Indicated treatment: oral pan-JAK inhibitor, 5-10 mg twice daily. It was from alopecia areata patients that lesional scalp punch biopsies and peripheral blood were collected. To note about this clone: Its specificity is unknown.

CDR1 is KGHSH, CDR2 LQKENI, per germline. This CDR3 region has 16 residues. V was clipped by 6 bases and J by 2 bases, with 17 bases between them. Study observations and caveats: Compared with normal scalp, lesional scalp had higher clonality and more expanded CD8+ clones.

The TCR was taken from a human donor with alopecia areata. The sample here was CD8+ T cells sorted from blood, taken around week 42, from a patient treated with tofacitinib. The chain links TRBV18 to TRBJ1-5, with D possibly TRBD1 on 5 matching bases. The CDR3 protein is CASSGGRGMGNQPQHF. The CDR3, as DNA: TGTGCCAGCTCGGGCGGGAGGGGAATGGGCAATCAGCCCCAGCATTTT.